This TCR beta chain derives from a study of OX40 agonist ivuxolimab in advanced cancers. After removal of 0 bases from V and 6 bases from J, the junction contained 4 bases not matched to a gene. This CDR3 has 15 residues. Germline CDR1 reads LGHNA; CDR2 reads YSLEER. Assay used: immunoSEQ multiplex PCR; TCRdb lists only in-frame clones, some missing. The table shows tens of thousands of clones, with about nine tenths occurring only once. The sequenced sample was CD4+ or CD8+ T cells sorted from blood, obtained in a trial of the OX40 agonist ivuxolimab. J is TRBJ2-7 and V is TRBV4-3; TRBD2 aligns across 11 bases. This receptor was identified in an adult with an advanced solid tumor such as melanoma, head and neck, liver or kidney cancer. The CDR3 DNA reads TGCGCCAGCAGCCAAGAAGGCCTAGCGGGAGGCGAGCAGTACTTC. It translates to CASSQEGLAGGEQYF.